This passage covers 13 T cell receptor beta chains from one sample sequenced in a study of control samples from healthy donors and cancer patients. Here immunoSEQ multiplex PCR was the method, and the copy in TCRdb shows in-frame clones only, minus some. The data show tens of thousands of clones, 79% seen once. Sequencing used PBMCs. The receptor source for this set is a man aged 60-69 years with head and neck cancer.

CDR3 sequence (DNA): TGTGCCAGCAGTTTGAGGGGAGGGGATGAGCAGTTCTTC. It is translated as CASSLRGGDEQFF. The V and J genes are TRBV28 and TRBJ2-1, with 7 nucleotides matching TRBD2. There are 13 residues in the CDR3. CDR1 MDHEN and CDR2 SYDVKM come from the germline V gene. V dropped 3 bases and J dropped 8; count of bases not matched to a gene: 4.

The chain employs TRBV5-1 and TRBJ2-7; TRBD1 agrees at 10 bases. The CDR3 contains 15 residues. J was trimmed by 7 bases and V by 5 bases; bases with no gene match: 12. Germline V lookup: CDR1 SGHRS, CDR2 YFSETQ. In DNA, the CDR3 is TGCGCCAGCAGTTCCCAGGGACAGGGGACCGGTGAGCAGTACTTC. Translated, it gives CASSSQGQGTGEQYF.

A few counts support this clone. DNA of the CDR3: TGCAGTGCTAGTCGAGGGGGAAAACTGTTTTTT. Its translation is CSASRGGKLFF. This rearrangement joins TRBV20-1 to TRBJ1-4, with D maybe TRBD1 (6 bases). CDR1 and CDR2 from the germline V gene are DFQATT and SNEGSKA (reference sequence). The ends were cut back, 3 bases at V and 10 bases at J, with 9 bases in the middle. The CDR3 is 11 residues long.

The chain carries TRBV19 and TRBJ2-3; 8 nucleotides agree with TRBD2. V dropped 3 bases and J dropped 4; count of bases not matched to a gene: 9. Germline V gene lookup returns CDR1 LNHDA and CDR2 SQIVND (reference sequence). CDR3 length: 16 amino acids. The CDR3 DNA sequence: TGTGCCAGTAGTATGGTCGGGAGGGCCCAGGCAGATACGCAGTATTTT. It translates to CASSMVGRAQADTQYF. Using reference TRBV19 and TRBJ2-3 for the parts outside the CDR3, the full variable domain is DGGITQSPKYLFRKEGQNVTLSCEQNLNHDAMYWYRQDPGQGLRLIYYSQIVNDFQKGDIAEGYSVSREKKESFPLTVTSAQKNPTAFYLCASSMVGRAQADTQYFGPGTRLTVL.

This clone was observed a handful of times. The V gene is TRBV28, the J gene TRBJ2-5; maybe TRBD1 (5 bases). Between the trimmed V and J ends, which lost 2 bases and 2 bases, there was a span of 6 bases. The CDR3 covers 13 residues. Per the germline V gene, CDR1 is MDHEN and CDR2 is SYDVKM. The CDR3 sequence is CASSLQGQETQYF. The CDR3 DNA follows: TGTGCCAGCAGTTTACAGGGACAAGAGACCCAGTACTTC.

The chain recombines TRBV30 with TRBJ1-6; 7 bases align to TRBD1. J gave up 7 bases and V 6 bases, and 9 bases lay outside the gene matches. Germline V lookup: CDR1 GTSNPN, CDR2 SVGIG (reference sequence). The CDR3 length is 14 residues. The CDR3 reads CACHGGTANSPLHF. The CDR3 DNA sequence: TGTGCCTGCCACGGTGGGACAGCCAATTCACCCCTCCACTTT.

This chain uses TRBV27 with TRBJ2-7; TRBD1 might be the D (6 bases). This CDR3 comprises 13 residues. Germline CDR1 and CDR2: MNHEY and SMNVEV (reference sequence). V was pared by 5 bases and J by 2 bases, with 10 bases between. The CDR3 bases are TGTGCCAGCAGTCCACAGGGTCCCTACGAGCAGTACTTC. Its protein is CASSPQGPYEQYF.

By sample fraction, this clone is medium-sized (0.01 to 0.1%). This chain uses TRBV5-1 with TRBJ2-1; unclear D gene. Between the trimmed V and J ends, which lost 0 bases and 7 bases, there was a span of 5 bases. The CDR3 is 12 amino acids. Germline CDR1 SGHRS, CDR2 YFSETQ. The CDR3 sequence is CASSLVRNEQFF. CDR3 in DNA: TGCGCCAGCAGCTTGGTGCGAAATGAGCAGTTCTTC.

This sequence joins TRBV4-1 and TRBJ2-3, with a weak D call TRBD2 (7 bases). V was trimmed by 1 base and J by 4 bases, leaving 18 bases between them. From germline, CDR1 is MGHRA and CDR2 YSYEKL. This CDR3 has 17 amino acids. The CDR3 DNA sequence: TGCGCCAGCAGCCAAGGGGGCTTAACCGGGGGGCCAGATACGCAGTATTTT. This translates into CASSQGGLTGGPDTQYF.

The chain combines TRBV7-9 with TRBJ1-2, with D tentatively TRBD1 (5 bases). The CDR3 is made up of 13 amino acids. Germline CDR1 SEHNR, CDR2 FQNEAQ (reference sequence). Trimming took off 5 bases at V and 4 bases at J, with 11 bases between the two ends. The CDR3 loop is CASSPGLIYGYTF. The DNA for the CDR3 is TGTGCCAGCAGCCCGGGACTGATCTATGGCTACACCTTC.

The chain links TRBV27 to TRBJ1-1, with D tentatively TRBD1 (5 bases). The CDR3 has 15 residues. V shed 7 bases and J shed 1 base, with 16 bases lying between them. Germline V gives CDR1 MNHEY, CDR2 SMNVEV (reference sequence). CDR3 DNA: TGTGCCAGCACAGGGATAGGAAGGAGGAACACTGAAGCTTTCTTT. Its protein is CASTGIGRRNTEAFF.

This chain links TRBV18 with TRBJ2-4; 8 positions agree with TRBD1. Germline CDR1 is KGHSH and CDR2 is LQKENI. V lost 5 bases, J lost 8 bases, and 8 bases stayed unmatched. The CDR3 length is 14 residues. CDR3 loop: CASSSVTGEDIQYF. In DNA form, the CDR3 reads TGTGCCAGCTCATCGGTGACAGGGGAAGACATTCAGTACTTC.

The chain recombines TRBV27 with TRBJ1-1; TRBD1 matches at 11 bases. CDR1 is MNHEY and CDR2 is SMNVEV in the germline V gene (reference sequence). The CDR3 covers 14 residues. After removal of 4 bases from V and 3 bases from J, the junction contained 1 base not matched to a gene. Written as DNA, the CDR3 is TGTGCCAGCAGTTGGACAGGGGGCTACACTGAAGCTTTCTTT. Its protein product is CASSWTGGYTEAFF.